This TCR beta chain was documented in a study of CD8+ T cells in alopecia areata. Investigators isolated RNA and reverse transcribed it into cDNA to act as the sequencing template. TCRdb's copy holds only in-frame clones and misses some; the assay was immunoSEQ multiplex PCR. Of about 190,000 clones in the sample, roughly 60% were seen once. Treatment reported: oral pan-JAK inhibitor, 5-10 mg twice daily. Those with alopecia areata gave lesional scalp punch biopsies and peripheral blood. The study's findings and limits: Treatment with tofacitinib significantly lowered scalp clonality and reduced expanded CD8+ clones among the top 100.

The V end was cut by 4 bases, the J end by 0 bases, with 13 bases between. The CDR3 runs to 15 residues. CDR1 is ENHRY, CDR2 SYGVKD, per germline. This clone turned up a few times. Its specificity is not known. The chain recombines TRBV10-3 with TRBJ2-7; D not resolved. Here the sequenced sample was CD4+ T cells sorted from blood, taken at week 24, from a patient treated with tofacitinib. The source is a human donor with alopecia areata. Here the CDR3 DNA reads TGTGCCATCAGTGTTTCTCCCCCCAGCTCCTACGAGCAGTACTTC. It encodes CAISVSPPSSYEQYF.